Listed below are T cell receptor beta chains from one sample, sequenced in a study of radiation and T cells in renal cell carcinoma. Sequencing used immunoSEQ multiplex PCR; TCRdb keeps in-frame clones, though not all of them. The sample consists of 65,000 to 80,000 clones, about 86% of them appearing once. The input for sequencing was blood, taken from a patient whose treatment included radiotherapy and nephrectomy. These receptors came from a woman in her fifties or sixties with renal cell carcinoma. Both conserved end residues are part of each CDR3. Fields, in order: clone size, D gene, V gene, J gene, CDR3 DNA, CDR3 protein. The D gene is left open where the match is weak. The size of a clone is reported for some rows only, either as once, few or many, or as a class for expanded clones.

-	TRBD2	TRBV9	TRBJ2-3	TGTGCCAGCAGCGTAGAGAGCGGGAGAGGTGATACGCAGTATTTT	CASSVESGRGDTQYF
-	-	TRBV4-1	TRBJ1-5	TGCGCCAGCAGCCAGACTGGCGGAGGTCAGCCCCAGCATTTT	CASSQTGGGQPQHF
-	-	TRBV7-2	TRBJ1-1	TGTGCCAGCAGCCCCTTGAGGAGGGAAGCCACTGAAGCTTTCTTT	CASSPLRREATEAFF
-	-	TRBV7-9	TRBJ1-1	TGTGCCAGCAGCCCGACAGAGTACACTGAAGCTTTCTTT	CASSPTEYTEAFF
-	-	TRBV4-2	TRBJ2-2	TGTGCCAGCAGCCACCTAGAAGGCGGTACCGGGGAGCTGTTTTTT	CASSHLEGGTGELFF
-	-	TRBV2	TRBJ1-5	TGTGCCAGCAGTGATCTGGCAGGGGAAAGAAAGCCCCAGCATTTT	CASSDLAGERKPQHF
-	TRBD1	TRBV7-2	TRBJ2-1	TGTGCCAGCAGCTTACGACGGACAGGGAATGAGCAGTTCTTC	CASSLRRTGNEQFF
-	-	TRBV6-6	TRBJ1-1	TGTGCCAGCAGGCCTTCTGGGACTGAAGCTTTCTTT	CASRPSGTEAFF
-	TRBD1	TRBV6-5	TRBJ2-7	TGTGCCAGCAGTTACCAACAGGGGTACGAGCAGTACTTC	CASSYQQGYEQYF
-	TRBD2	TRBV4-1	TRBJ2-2	TGCGCCAGCAGCCAAGATACGGCGGGGGGGCCGCCCGGGGAGCTGTTTTTT	CASSQDTAGGPPGELFF
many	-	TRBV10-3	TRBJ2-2	TGTGCCATAGGCGGGAAAACGAACACCGGGGAGCTGTTTTTT	CAIGGKTNTGELFF
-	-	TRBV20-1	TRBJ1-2	TGCAGTGCAGCGGACGGAGGCTACACCTTC	CSAADGGYTF
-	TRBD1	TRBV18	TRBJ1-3	TGTGCCAGCTCACCACAGGGGGCACCGGAAAACACCATATATTTT	CASSPQGAPENTIYF
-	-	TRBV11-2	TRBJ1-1	TGTGCCAGCAGCTTGGGACCGATGAACACTGAAGCTTTCTTT	CASSLGPMNTEAFF
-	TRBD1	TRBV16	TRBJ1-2	TGTGCCAGCAGCCACGGACAGGGTTCTAACTATGGCTACACCTTC	CASSHGQGSNYGYTF
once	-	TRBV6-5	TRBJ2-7	TGTGCCAGCAAGGTAGGGCCATCCTACGAGCAGTACTTC	CASKVGPSYEQYF
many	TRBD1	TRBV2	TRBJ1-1	TGTGCCAGCAGCGGACAGGGACGTGGCACTGAAGCTTTCTTT	CASSGQGRGTEAFF